This entry is about one T cell receptor (beta chain). Other nucleotide sequences in the sample specify the same CDR3. Per the study methods: Reference gene primer amplification in the assay estimated nucleated cell counts. Sequencing used immunoSEQ multiplex PCR; TCRdb keeps in-frame clones, though not all of them. V, J and clone size are those of that table, while D and trimming were read from the DNA. The repertoire holds 250,000 to 300,000 clones, with more than 75% as singletons. The data are from a study of blood T cell repertoires in COVID-19. Germline loops: CDR1 LGHNA, CDR2 YSLEER. V lost 0 bases and J 3 bases, leaving 10 bases between the germline ends. The CDR3 is 15 amino acids.

This sequence originates from a woman in her sixties in a cohort exposed to, infected with or recovered from COVID-19 (not recorded which). The sequenced sample consisted of PBMCs or T cells enriched from blood (not recorded which). The chain uses TRBV4-3 and TRBJ2-3, with D possibly being TRBD2 (6 bases). CDR3 in amino acids: CASSQDYRGTDTQYF. For the CDR3, the DNA is TGCGCCAGCAGCCAAGACTATCGGGGGACAGATACGCAGTATTTT.